The rows below give T cell receptor beta chains drawn from one sample of a study of post-analysis software for immune sequencing data. TCRdb fed the PCR reads into MiXCR, producing one record per CDR3 protein. The table shows about 540,000 distinct CDR3 sequences, with around 34% occurring only once. What was sequenced was blood. The receptors stem from a girl between 2 and 17 years old with multiple sclerosis. Both conserved end residues are part of each CDR3. The order of the fields is CDR3 DNA, CDR3 protein, V gene, D gene, clone size, J gene. The D gene is left open where the match is weak. Size values are once, few and many counts, or a class for expanded clones, and some rows have none.

cdr3_nt: TGCAGTGCTAGAGCCCAGTACCAAGAGCCCCAGTTCTTC; cdr3_aa: CSARAQYQEPQFF; v_call: TRBV20-1; d_call: .; clone_size: .; j_call: TRBJ2-1
cdr3_nt: TGTGCCATCAGTGAGCCCGGGGCTCCCTACAATGAGCAGTTCTTC; cdr3_aa: CAISEPGAPYNEQFF; v_call: TRBV10-3; d_call: .; clone_size: .; j_call: TRBJ2-1
cdr3_nt: TGTGCCAGCAGCTTCGGGGCTAGCGGGGGATTAGATACGCAGTATTTT; cdr3_aa: CASSFGASGGLDTQYF; v_call: TRBV11-1; d_call: TRBD2; clone_size: .; j_call: TRBJ2-3
cdr3_nt: TGTGCCAGCAGCTTATATCGCGGGGGAACCTACGAGCAGTACTTC; cdr3_aa: CASSLYRGGTYEQYF; v_call: TRBV7-6; d_call: TRBD2; clone_size: many; j_call: TRBJ2-7
cdr3_nt: TGTGCCAGCTCACCCTCAGGGCGAAAATTCACAGATACGCAGTATTTT; cdr3_aa: CASSPSGRKFTDTQYF; v_call: TRBV18; d_call: .; clone_size: .; j_call: TRBJ2-3
cdr3_nt: TGCGCCAGCAGCCAACGCCCGACAGGGGACGAGCAGTACTTC; cdr3_aa: CASSQRPTGDEQYF; v_call: TRBV4-1; d_call: TRBD1; clone_size: .; j_call: TRBJ2-7
cdr3_nt: TGCGCCAGCAGCTTGGTGGGGGGCGTCACAGATACGCAGTATTTT; cdr3_aa: CASSLVGGVTDTQYF; v_call: TRBV5-1; d_call: .; clone_size: few; j_call: TRBJ2-3
cdr3_nt: TGTGCCAGCAGCGTAGCTACAGACCGGAACACTGAAGCTTTCTTT; cdr3_aa: CASSVATDRNTEAFF; v_call: TRBV9; d_call: .; clone_size: .; j_call: TRBJ1-1
cdr3_nt: TGTGCCAGCAGTGAAACCCGCTCCAATCAGCCCCAGCATTTT; cdr3_aa: CASSETRSNQPQHF; v_call: TRBV2; d_call: .; clone_size: .; j_call: TRBJ1-5
cdr3_nt: TGCAGCGTTGAACGGCTAGCGGGGGGGCTAAACAATGAGCAGTTCTTC; cdr3_aa: CSVERLAGGLNNEQFF; v_call: TRBV29-1; d_call: TRBD2; clone_size: few; j_call: TRBJ2-1
cdr3_nt: TGTGCCAGCAGTCCGCAGGGTACCAACTATGGCTACACCTTC; cdr3_aa: CASSPQGTNYGYTF; v_call: TRBV3-1; d_call: .; clone_size: many; j_call: TRBJ1-2
cdr3_nt: TGTGCCAGCAGCCCCCGGGGAGCCTCCTACAATGAGCAGTTCTTC; cdr3_aa: CASSPRGASYNEQFF; v_call: TRBV3-1; d_call: .; clone_size: few; j_call: TRBJ2-1
cdr3_nt: TGTGCCAGCAGTTTAGGCTTTTACAATGAGCAGTTCTTC; cdr3_aa: CASSLGFYNEQFF; v_call: TRBV27; d_call: .; clone_size: few; j_call: TRBJ2-1
cdr3_nt: TGTGCCAGCACCGGGGGGGGGCACGGTGAGCAGTTCTTC; cdr3_aa: CASTGGGHGEQFF; v_call: TRBV6-6; d_call: TRBD2; clone_size: few; j_call: TRBJ2-1
cdr3_nt: TGTGCCGCTCGGGACAGGGACTACGAGCAGTACTTC; cdr3_aa: CAARDRDYEQYF; v_call: TRBV6-1; d_call: TRBD1; clone_size: .; j_call: TRBJ2-7
cdr3_nt: TGCAGTGCTAAGGGACAGGGAGAGGAAAAACTGTTTTTT; cdr3_aa: CSAKGQGEEKLFF; v_call: TRBV20-1; d_call: TRBD1; clone_size: few; j_call: TRBJ1-4
cdr3_nt: TGCGTCAGCAGCTCACAGGACAACACAGATACGCAGTATTTT; cdr3_aa: CVSSSQDNTDTQYF; v_call: TRBV5-1; d_call: .; clone_size: .; j_call: TRBJ2-3
cdr3_nt: TGTGCCGACTTAGCGGGGGGCAACAATGAGCAGTTCTTC; cdr3_aa: CADLAGGNNEQFF; v_call: TRBV19; d_call: TRBD2; clone_size: once; j_call: TRBJ2-1
cdr3_nt: TGCAGCGCCGGGACAGCCTACAATGAGCAGTTCTTC; cdr3_aa: CSAGTAYNEQFF; v_call: TRBV29-1; d_call: TRBD1; clone_size: many; j_call: TRBJ2-1
cdr3_nt: TGTGCCAGCAGCCAACTCCCCGGGACAGGTGGGAATGAGCAGTTCTTC; cdr3_aa: CASSQLPGTGGNEQFF; v_call: TRBV14; d_call: TRBD1; clone_size: few; j_call: TRBJ2-1
cdr3_nt: TGTGCCATCAGTAAAGACGGGACTCCCGGTGGCTACACCTTC; cdr3_aa: CAISKDGTPGGYTF; v_call: TRBV10-3; d_call: .; clone_size: .; j_call: TRBJ1-2
cdr3_nt: TGCAGCGTTGAACGGGAAGGGGGAGTTCCCCAGTACTTC; cdr3_aa: CSVEREGGVPQYF; v_call: TRBV29-1; d_call: .; clone_size: many; j_call: TRBJ2-5
cdr3_nt: TGTGCCAGCATCGGGGGACTAGCGGGGGTACCAGATACGCAGTATTTT; cdr3_aa: CASIGGLAGVPDTQYF; v_call: TRBV7-8; d_call: TRBD2; clone_size: .; j_call: TRBJ2-3
cdr3_nt: TGTGCCAGCAGCGTAGGACAGTCCTACAATGAGCAGTTCTTC; cdr3_aa: CASSVGQSYNEQFF; v_call: TRBV9; d_call: .; clone_size: .; j_call: TRBJ2-1
cdr3_nt: TGCGCCAGCAGCTTGGACGGGCTCACCTACGAGCAGTACTTC; cdr3_aa: CASSLDGLTYEQYF; v_call: TRBV5-1; d_call: .; clone_size: few; j_call: TRBJ2-7
cdr3_nt: TGTGCCAGCACCTTACGGGACAAGGAGAATTCACCCCTCCACTTT; cdr3_aa: CASTLRDKENSPLHF; v_call: TRBV12-3/TRBV12-4; d_call: .; clone_size: .; j_call: TRBJ1-6
cdr3_nt: TGTGCCAGCAGCGCCTTCGCGGGGGTAAACATCTACAATGAGCAGTTCTTC; cdr3_aa: CASSAFAGVNIYNEQFF; v_call: TRBV7-8; d_call: TRBD2; clone_size: .; j_call: TRBJ2-1
cdr3_nt: TGTGCCAGCAGTCCCCCGAGTAGCGGGTACGATACGCAGTATTTT; cdr3_aa: CASSPPSSGYDTQYF; v_call: TRBV28; d_call: TRBD2; clone_size: .; j_call: TRBJ2-3
cdr3_nt: TGTGCCAGCAGCTTAGGCCCGTCAACAGGGGGTCAGCCCCAGCATTTT; cdr3_aa: CASSLGPSTGGQPQHF; v_call: TRBV7-6; d_call: TRBD1; clone_size: .; j_call: TRBJ1-5
cdr3_nt: TGCAGCGCGGCAGGGCTCTATGGCTACACCTTC; cdr3_aa: CSAAGLYGYTF; v_call: TRBV29-1; d_call: .; clone_size: few; j_call: TRBJ1-2
cdr3_nt: TGCAGTGCTAGTACAGGGGAACTCACTGAAGCTTTCTTT; cdr3_aa: CSASTGELTEAFF; v_call: TRBV20-1; d_call: TRBD1; clone_size: .; j_call: TRBJ1-1
cdr3_nt: TGTGCCAGCAGTCGGCTAGCGGGGGGCCTCGGGGCCCAGTACTTC; cdr3_aa: CASSRLAGGLGAQYF; v_call: TRBV12-3/TRBV12-4; d_call: TRBD2; clone_size: many; j_call: TRBJ2-5
cdr3_nt: TGCGCCAGCAGCTTCGAGGGGAAGACTAGTGAAAAACTGTTTTTT; cdr3_aa: CASSFEGKTSEKLFF; v_call: TRBV5-1; d_call: .; clone_size: .; j_call: TRBJ1-4
cdr3_nt: TGCAGCGTTTCCCAAACCCTAGACAGGGGACGGCAGTACTTC; cdr3_aa: CSVSQTLDRGRQYF; v_call: TRBV29-1; d_call: TRBD1; clone_size: few; j_call: TRBJ2-5
cdr3_nt: TGTGCCAGCAGCTTCGACGCCAAAAACATTCAGTACTTC; cdr3_aa: CASSFDAKNIQYF; v_call: TRBV7-2; d_call: .; clone_size: .; j_call: TRBJ2-4
cdr3_nt: TGTGCCATCAGTGAGAACAGCCGCACCGGGGAGCTGTTTTTT; cdr3_aa: CAISENSRTGELFF; v_call: TRBV10-3; d_call: .; clone_size: many; j_call: TRBJ2-2
cdr3_nt: TGTGCCGGCAGTGAATCACAGCGGGGGGGGGCCAATGAGCAGTTCTTC; cdr3_aa: CAGSESQRGGANEQFF; v_call: TRBV25-1; d_call: TRBD2; clone_size: .; j_call: TRBJ2-1
cdr3_nt: TGTGCCAGCAGCCCTAGGGGAGGGAGGTTCGCTGAAGCTTTCTTT; cdr3_aa: CASSPRGGRFAEAFF; v_call: TRBV7-2; d_call: .; clone_size: few; j_call: TRBJ1-1
cdr3_nt: TGTGCCAGCAGCTTACGCGTCGGAGACAAGGGATTGAACACTGAAGCTTTCTTT; cdr3_aa: CASSLRVGDKGLNTEAFF; v_call: TRBV7-2; d_call: .; clone_size: .; j_call: TRBJ1-1
cdr3_nt: TGCGCCAGCAGAATCAGTGGGGCGAACACCGGGGAGCTGTTTTTT; cdr3_aa: CASRISGANTGELFF; v_call: TRBV5-1; d_call: .; clone_size: .; j_call: TRBJ2-2
cdr3_nt: TGCAGCGTAACAGGCGGGGAAAACATTCAGTACTTC; cdr3_aa: CSVTGGENIQYF; v_call: TRBV29-1; d_call: .; clone_size: .; j_call: TRBJ2-4
cdr3_nt: TGTGCCAGCAGCTCGAGGACAGGTGGGAACATTCAGTACTTC; cdr3_aa: CASSSRTGGNIQYF; v_call: TRBV7-2; d_call: TRBD1; clone_size: many; j_call: TRBJ2-4
cdr3_nt: TGTGCCAGCAGTCAGTTTTGGGGCTACACCTTC; cdr3_aa: CASSQFWGYTF; v_call: TRBV12-3/TRBV12-4; d_call: .; clone_size: few; j_call: TRBJ1-2
cdr3_nt: TGTGCCAGCAGCTTAGTAGCAGGCTGGGCAATCAGCAATCAGCCCCAGCATTTT; cdr3_aa: CASSLVAGWAISNQPQHF; v_call: TRBV7-8; d_call: .; clone_size: .; j_call: TRBJ1-5
cdr3_nt: TGCAGTGTCAGGGGCCTAGCGGGGGACGCCTCCTACGAGCAGTACTTC; cdr3_aa: CSVRGLAGDASYEQYF; v_call: TRBV20-1; d_call: TRBD2; clone_size: .; j_call: TRBJ2-7
cdr3_nt: TGTGCCAGCAGGCCGCGGACAGGGACCTACGAGCAGTACTTC; cdr3_aa: CASRPRTGTYEQYF; v_call: TRBV12-3/TRBV12-4; d_call: TRBD1; clone_size: many; j_call: TRBJ2-7
cdr3_nt: TGTGCCAGCAGTTACGACAGCACAGATACGCAGTATTTT; cdr3_aa: CASSYDSTDTQYF; v_call: TRBV6-5; d_call: .; clone_size: many; j_call: TRBJ2-3
cdr3_nt: TGTGCCAGCAGCTTGGGACAGGGCGAAAATGAGCAGTTCTTC; cdr3_aa: CASSLGQGENEQFF; v_call: TRBV5-6; d_call: TRBD1; clone_size: few; j_call: TRBJ2-1
cdr3_nt: TGCGCCAGCCGAAACCCCCCCAGGGGGGCGATCGGCACTGAAGCTTTCTTT; cdr3_aa: CASRNPPRGAIGTEAFF; v_call: TRBV4-1; d_call: TRBD1; clone_size: .; j_call: TRBJ1-1
cdr3_nt: TGTGCCAGCAGTCACCTAACCGACAGGGGAGATCAGCCCCAGCATTTT; cdr3_aa: CASSHLTDRGDQPQHF; v_call: TRBV6-1; d_call: TRBD1; clone_size: .; j_call: TRBJ1-5
cdr3_nt: TGTGCCAGCAGCTTTCGAGGAGTTTATAGCAATCAGCCCCAGCATTTT; cdr3_aa: CASSFRGVYSNQPQHF; v_call: TRBV5-8; d_call: .; clone_size: .; j_call: TRBJ1-5